The rows below give T cell receptor beta chains drawn from one sample of a study of T cell responses to AZD1222 COVID-19 vaccine. Assay: immunoSEQ multiplex PCR; the TCRdb copy retains only in-frame clones and omits some. In the table there are under 95,000 clones, more than 75% of which are singletons. The source was peripheral blood, collected on day 0 of AZD1222 vaccination. All receptors come from an adult in good health. The CDR3 runs from the conserved cysteine through the conserved F or W. Each record gives: J gene, D gene, V gene, clone size, CDR3 DNA, CDR3 protein. The D gene is left open where the match is weak. Expanded clones get a size class; other rows say once, few or many, or leave the size out.

j_gene: TRBJ1-5
d_gene: TRBD1
v_gene: TRBV19
abundance: .
CDR3nt: TGTGCCAGTAGTATCGTGACAGGGGTGAATCAGCCCCAGCATTTT
CDR3aa: CASSIVTGVNQPQHF

j_gene: TRBJ2-1
d_gene: TRBD2
v_gene: TRBV11-2
abundance: .
CDR3nt: TGTGCCAGCAGCTTTGGGATTAGCGGGGGCAATGAGCAGTTCTTC
CDR3aa: CASSFGISGGNEQFF

j_gene: TRBJ2-1
d_gene: TRBD2
v_gene: TRBV15
abundance: once
CDR3nt: TGTGCCACCAGCAGACATAGCGGGAGCCTTTGGGATGAGCAGTTCTTC
CDR3aa: CATSRHSGSLWDEQFF

j_gene: TRBJ2-5
d_gene: TRBD2
v_gene: TRBV5-4
abundance: once
CDR3nt: TGTGCCAGCAGCTCCAGCGGGGGGGCCGTGGAGACCCAGTACTTC
CDR3aa: CASSSSGGAVETQYF

j_gene: TRBJ1-3
d_gene: .
v_gene: TRBV11-2
abundance: .
CDR3nt: TGTGCCAGCAGCTTAGATCAGTCGTTCTCTGGAAACACCATATATTTT
CDR3aa: CASSLDQSFSGNTIYF

j_gene: TRBJ1-2
d_gene: TRBD1
v_gene: TRBV28
abundance: .
CDR3nt: TGTGCCAGCACCACCCAATCAGGGGGTGCCGGCTATGGCTACACCTTC
CDR3aa: CASTTQSGGAGYGYTF

j_gene: TRBJ1-2
d_gene: TRBD1
v_gene: TRBV11-2
abundance: once
CDR3nt: TGTGCCAGCAGCTTATCCCAGGGGGGCGCCTATGGCTACACCTTC
CDR3aa: CASSLSQGGAYGYTF

j_gene: TRBJ2-3
d_gene: .
v_gene: TRBV3-1/TRBV3-2
abundance: .
CDR3nt: TGTGCCAGCAGCCAAGGTCAAACTTTCACAGATACGCAGTATTTT
CDR3aa: CASSQGQTFTDTQYF

j_gene: TRBJ2-7
d_gene: .
v_gene: TRBV28
abundance: .
CDR3nt: TGTGCCAGCAGTATTACAGGACCTCCGGGCCACGAGCAGTACTTC
CDR3aa: CASSITGPPGHEQYF

j_gene: TRBJ2-7
d_gene: TRBD2
v_gene: TRBV28
abundance: .
CDR3nt: TGTGCCAGCAGTGTCGTAGGGACTAGCGGAGGGACAGATCCCTACGAGCAGTACTTC
CDR3aa: CASSVVGTSGGTDPYEQYF

j_gene: TRBJ2-2
d_gene: .
v_gene: TRBV18
abundance: .
CDR3nt: TGTGCCAGCTCACAGACGGGGACCGGGGAGCTGTTTTTT
CDR3aa: CASSQTGTGELFF

j_gene: TRBJ2-1
d_gene: .
v_gene: TRBV28
abundance: .
CDR3nt: TGTGCCAGCAGTTGGATGTCGGCGGGTCGGCATTATGAGCAGTTCTTC
CDR3aa: CASSWMSAGRHYEQFF

j_gene: TRBJ2-1
d_gene: TRBD1
v_gene: TRBV5-8
abundance: .
CDR3nt: TGTGCCAGCAGCCTCGGACAGGGGGTTCACAATGAGCAGTTCTTC
CDR3aa: CASSLGQGVHNEQFF

j_gene: TRBJ2-7
d_gene: TRBD1
v_gene: TRBV29-1
abundance: .
CDR3nt: TGCAGCGTTGACGCCCCGGGACAGGGACCCTACGAGCAGTACTTC
CDR3aa: CSVDAPGQGPYEQYF

j_gene: TRBJ1-5
d_gene: .
v_gene: TRBV10-2
abundance: .
CDR3nt: TGCGCCAGCGCACCAGGGGGCAATCAGCCCCAGCATTTT
CDR3aa: CASAPGGNQPQHF

j_gene: TRBJ2-7
d_gene: .
v_gene: TRBV3-1/TRBV3-2
abundance: few
CDR3nt: TGTGCCAGCAGCCAAGGGGGGCCAGGTCTTTCCTACGAGCAGTACTTC
CDR3aa: CASSQGGPGLSYEQYF

j_gene: TRBJ1-1
d_gene: .
v_gene: TRBV23-1
abundance: .
CDR3nt: TGCGCCAGCATATCCGGGAACAGGGAGATGAACACTGAAGCTTTCTTT
CDR3aa: CASISGNREMNTEAFF

j_gene: TRBJ2-6
d_gene: .
v_gene: TRBV30
abundance: .
CDR3nt: TGTGCCTGGAGTAGGGCGGGGGCTTCAGGGGCCAACGTCCTGACTTTC
CDR3aa: CAWSRAGASGANVLTF

j_gene: TRBJ2-3
d_gene: TRBD2
v_gene: TRBV7-8
abundance: .
CDR3nt: TGTGCCAGCAGCTTAGGAGTCGGAGCGGGAGGGACGGGGGATACGCAGTATTTT
CDR3aa: CASSLGVGAGGTGDTQYF

j_gene: TRBJ1-5
d_gene: .
v_gene: TRBV18
abundance: .
CDR3nt: TGTGCCAGCTCACCAGTGGCAGGGGATAGCAATCAGCCCCAGCATTTT
CDR3aa: CASSPVAGDSNQPQHF

j_gene: TRBJ1-4
d_gene: .
v_gene: TRBV16
abundance: .
CDR3nt: TGTGCCAGCAGCCGTCGGGGTGCTAATGAAAAACTGTTTTTT
CDR3aa: CASSRRGANEKLFF

j_gene: TRBJ2-7
d_gene: .
v_gene: TRBV3-1/TRBV3-2
abundance: few
CDR3nt: TGTGCCAGCAGCCAATCTTACGAGCAGTACTTC
CDR3aa: CASSQSYEQYF

j_gene: TRBJ1-2
d_gene: .
v_gene: TRBV6-2/TRBV6-3
abundance: .
CDR3nt: TGTGCCAGCAGTTACCCGACGGGAGAAAAAGCTAACTATGGCTACACCTTC
CDR3aa: CASSYPTGEKANYGYTF

j_gene: TRBJ2-5
d_gene: .
v_gene: TRBV6-5
abundance: .
CDR3nt: TGTGCCAGCAGGGGGTACCAAGAGACCCAGTACTTC
CDR3aa: CASRGYQETQYF

j_gene: TRBJ2-3
d_gene: TRBD2
v_gene: TRBV5-8
abundance: .
CDR3nt: TGTGCCAGCAGCCCAGGGACTAGATTCACAGATACGCAGTATTTT
CDR3aa: CASSPGTRFTDTQYF

j_gene: TRBJ2-5
d_gene: .
v_gene: TRBV6-5
abundance: .
CDR3nt: TGTGCCAGCAGTTCCTCACAGGGTTTTCAAGAGACCCAGTACTTC
CDR3aa: CASSSSQGFQETQYF

j_gene: TRBJ2-2
d_gene: TRBD2
v_gene: TRBV5-1
abundance: .
CDR3nt: TGCGCCAGCAGCTTGCCGGGACTAGCGGGAGCCAACACCGGGGAGCTGTTTTTT
CDR3aa: CASSLPGLAGANTGELFF

j_gene: TRBJ2-1
d_gene: TRBD1
v_gene: TRBV2
abundance: .
CDR3nt: TGTGCCAGCAGTGAGGGGACAGGGGCGTTCAATGAGCAGTTCTTC
CDR3aa: CASSEGTGAFNEQFF

j_gene: TRBJ1-6
d_gene: TRBD1
v_gene: TRBV19
abundance: .
CDR3nt: TGTGCCAGTAGTATAGACCCAGGGGGTCGGTTTAATTCACCCCTCCACTTT
CDR3aa: CASSIDPGGRFNSPLHF

j_gene: TRBJ2-7
d_gene: .
v_gene: TRBV25-1
abundance: .
CDR3nt: TGTGCCAGCACAGGGGGGGAACGGATCTACGAGCAGTACTTC
CDR3aa: CASTGGERIYEQYF

j_gene: TRBJ2-1
d_gene: TRBD2
v_gene: TRBV7-3
abundance: .
CDR3nt: TGTGCCAGCAGCCCGGGGACTAGCGGGAGTAATGAGCAGTTCTTC
CDR3aa: CASSPGTSGSNEQFF

j_gene: TRBJ2-1
d_gene: .
v_gene: TRBV9
abundance: .
CDR3nt: TGTGCCAGCAGCGTAGAGGGGGGAGCGTTGGGCTTCTACAATGAGCAGTTCTTC
CDR3aa: CASSVEGGALGFYNEQFF

j_gene: TRBJ1-5
d_gene: .
v_gene: TRBV28
abundance: few
CDR3nt: TGTGCCAGCAGTCCCGGCGGGGGCTGGAGCAATCAGCCCCAGCATTTT
CDR3aa: CASSPGGGWSNQPQHF

j_gene: TRBJ2-7
d_gene: .
v_gene: TRBV30
abundance: .
CDR3nt: TGTGCCTGGAGCTGGGGACCGAACTACGAGCAGTACTTC
CDR3aa: CAWSWGPNYEQYF

j_gene: TRBJ2-2
d_gene: TRBD1
v_gene: TRBV19
abundance: .
CDR3nt: TGTGCCAGTGGAGGACAGGGATTAAGCGGGGAGCTGTTTTTT
CDR3aa: CASGGQGLSGELFF

j_gene: TRBJ2-2
d_gene: .
v_gene: TRBV7-3
abundance: .
CDR3nt: TGTGCCAGCAGCTCTCCGAGGACCGGGGAGCTGTTTTTT
CDR3aa: CASSSPRTGELFF

j_gene: TRBJ1-1
d_gene: .
v_gene: TRBV9
abundance: .
CDR3nt: TGTGCCAGCAGCGGCCGGGGGCCGGAAGCTTTCTTT
CDR3aa: CASSGRGPEAFF

j_gene: TRBJ2-1
d_gene: TRBD2
v_gene: TRBV7-3
abundance: .
CDR3nt: TGTGCCAGCAGCTTACCAAGCGGGATCCACAATGAGCAGTTCTTC
CDR3aa: CASSLPSGIHNEQFF

j_gene: TRBJ2-3
d_gene: .
v_gene: TRBV7-9
abundance: .
CDR3nt: TGTGCCAGCAGCTTAGTGGGCAGGGTTGATACGCAGTATTTT
CDR3aa: CASSLVGRVDTQYF

j_gene: TRBJ1-2
d_gene: .
v_gene: TRBV5-4
abundance: .
CDR3nt: TGTGCCAGCAGCTTAACACAGGGAACCTATGGCTACACCTTC
CDR3aa: CASSLTQGTYGYTF

j_gene: TRBJ1-1
d_gene: TRBD1
v_gene: TRBV9
abundance: .
CDR3nt: TGTGCCAGCAGCGTAGGGGACAGGACCTCTGAAGCTTTCTTT
CDR3aa: CASSVGDRTSEAFF

j_gene: TRBJ2-6
d_gene: TRBD1
v_gene: TRBV6-6
abundance: .
CDR3nt: TGTGCCAGCATTAGGGGGCAAGACTCTGGGGCCAACGTCCTGACTTTC
CDR3aa: CASIRGQDSGANVLTF

j_gene: TRBJ2-7
d_gene: .
v_gene: TRBV5-1
abundance: .
CDR3nt: TGCGCCAGCAGCCCGGGAGGACAGGGATTGAGCGAGCAGTACTTC
CDR3aa: CASSPGGQGLSEQYF

j_gene: TRBJ2-7
d_gene: .
v_gene: TRBV13
abundance: once
CDR3nt: TGTGCCAGCAGCCCCATGGCCAGCGAAACCTACGAGCAGTACTTC
CDR3aa: CASSPMASETYEQYF

j_gene: TRBJ2-7
d_gene: TRBD2
v_gene: TRBV6-1
abundance: few
CDR3nt: TGTGCCAGCAGTGCACGCGGGACTAGCGGGTCAACACCCTACGAGCAGTACTTC
CDR3aa: CASSARGTSGSTPYEQYF

j_gene: TRBJ1-1
d_gene: .
v_gene: TRBV5-4
abundance: .
CDR3nt: TGTGCCAGCAGCATCGGTGCGGAAGCTTTCTTT
CDR3aa: CASSIGAEAFF

j_gene: TRBJ1-5
d_gene: TRBD1
v_gene: TRBV9
abundance: .
CDR3nt: TGTGCCAGCAGCGCCAGGGGGGATGGCAATCAGCCCCAGCATTTT
CDR3aa: CASSARGDGNQPQHF

j_gene: TRBJ2-3
d_gene: .
v_gene: TRBV7-7
abundance: .
CDR3nt: TGTGCTAGCAGCTTAGCAGGCGGGGTTGGCACAGATACGCAGTATTTT
CDR3aa: CASSLAGGVGTDTQYF

j_gene: TRBJ2-2
d_gene: TRBD2
v_gene: TRBV5-1
abundance: once
CDR3nt: TGCGCCAGCAGCTTGATCCCTCTAGCGGGGAGCACCGGGGAGCTGTTTTTT
CDR3aa: CASSLIPLAGSTGELFF

j_gene: TRBJ2-7
d_gene: .
v_gene: TRBV25-1
abundance: .
CDR3nt: TGTGCCAGCAGTGAATTGGGGCAGAAGAGGAACGAGCAGTACTTC
CDR3aa: CASSELGQKRNEQYF

j_gene: TRBJ1-5
d_gene: .
v_gene: TRBV7-8
abundance: .
CDR3nt: TGTGCCAGCAGCCCCGGGCTAGGGGATAATCAGCCCCAGCATTTT
CDR3aa: CASSPGLGDNQPQHF

j_gene: TRBJ2-7
d_gene: .
v_gene: TRBV11-2
abundance: .
CDR3nt: TGTGCCAGCAGCTTAACTGGGTCGTCCTACGAGCAGTACTTC
CDR3aa: CASSLTGSSYEQYF

j_gene: TRBJ1-5
d_gene: TRBD1
v_gene: TRBV2
abundance: .
CDR3nt: TGTGCCAGCAGTGAATCTTCTGGGACAGGGGGGACGGCCATCAATCAGCCCCAGCATTTT
CDR3aa: CASSESSGTGGTAINQPQHF

j_gene: TRBJ1-2
d_gene: TRBD1
v_gene: TRBV19
abundance: .
CDR3nt: TGTGCCAGTAGTATTGGCTCCACAGGGGTTAATGGCTACACCTTC
CDR3aa: CASSIGSTGVNGYTF

j_gene: TRBJ1-5
d_gene: .
v_gene: TRBV27
abundance: .
CDR3nt: TGTGCCAGCGGCGAAAGACAGCCAAATCAGCCCCAGCATTTT
CDR3aa: CASGERQPNQPQHF

j_gene: TRBJ2-3
d_gene: .
v_gene: TRBV7-9
abundance: .
CDR3nt: TGTGCCAGCAGCTTAAAGGAGGGGACATATACGCAGTATTTT
CDR3aa: CASSLKEGTYTQYF

j_gene: TRBJ1-1
d_gene: .
v_gene: TRBV6-6
abundance: .
CDR3nt: TGTGCCAGCAGTTCGTCAGGCGGAACTGAAGCTTTCTTT
CDR3aa: CASSSSGGTEAFF

j_gene: TRBJ2-7
d_gene: .
v_gene: TRBV28
abundance: .
CDR3nt: TGTGCCAGCAGTTCCGGGACACTCTACGAGCAGTACTTC
CDR3aa: CASSSGTLYEQYF

j_gene: TRBJ1-1
d_gene: TRBD1
v_gene: TRBV6-5
abundance: .
CDR3nt: TGTGCCAGCAGTTACGCGGGACAGTGGACTGAAGCTTTCTTT
CDR3aa: CASSYAGQWTEAFF